This T cell receptor (beta chain) was found in a study of breast tumors, draining lymph nodes, adjacent tissues. Study conclusions and caveats: Compared with lymph nodes, tumors were less diverse; compared with nontumor tissue, more. The data were judged consistent with most tumor T cells coming from lymph node and expanding in tumor. Tumor T cell lymph node origin was a supported hypothesis, not proven.

TCRdb passed the multiplex PCR reads through MiXCR, listing each CDR3 protein once. The sample holds about 100,000 distinct CDR3 sequences, 21% seen once. The CDR3 loop spans 17 amino acids. V lost 7 bases, J lost 2 bases, and 9 bases stayed unmatched. The V gene's germline CDR1 is LNHDA and CDR2 SQIVND (reference sequence). The lymph nodes were axillary draining lymph nodes from breast cancer patients. A note on this clonotype: The antigen remains unidentified.

The rearrangement links TRBV19 to TRBJ2-6; 9 nucleotides align to TRBD1. The clonotype originates from a female donor with breast cancer. Some clones in this sample may be carry-over from other donors' samples. Sequencing input: axillary lymph node tissue. As DNA, the CDR3 is TGTGCCAGTACGGACAGGGGTGGTACTGCTGGGGCCAACGTCCTGACTTTC. This encodes CASTDRGGTAGANVLTF.